One sample yielded the 19 T cell receptor beta chains listed below, sequenced in a study of blood T cells in healthy people across ages. A second about 7 to 12 cycle PCR used barcoded and J-beta primers. MiXCR, applied by TCRdb to the 5' RACE reads, yields one record per CDR3 protein. The table has approximately 900,000 distinct CDR3 sequences, about 48% seen once. Sequenced sample: blood. These receptors were taken from a man aged 25-45 years in good health.

The gene calls are TRBV3-1 and TRBJ2-1; 8 bases align to TRBD1. V trimming: 1 base; J trimming: 7 bases; junction bases outside the gene matches: 0. This CDR3 contains 13 residues. In germline, CDR1 is LGHDT, CDR2 YNNKEL (reference sequence). CDR3 DNA: TGTGCCAGCAGCCAAGGGACAGGGAATGAGCAGTTCTTC. It codes for CASSQGTGNEQFF.

The chain has TRBV2 and TRBJ1-2; D unresolved. The germline CDR1 and CDR2 sequences are SNHLY and FYNNEI. V gave up 6 bases and J gave up 9 bases, with 11 bases separating them. The CDR3 length is 11 residues. In nucleotides, the CDR3 is TGTGCCAGCAGCGTATCGGAGCGCTACACCTTC. This sequence encodes CASSVSERYTF.

This clonotype has more than one count but fewer than ten. V is TRBV6-5 and J is TRBJ1-4; weak D call: TRBD1 (5 bases). Germline CDR1 is MNHEY and CDR2 is SVGAGI. The CDR3 runs 13 residues. Trimming took off 6 bases at V and 4 bases at J, with 9 bases between the two ends. The CDR3: CASRRGSNEKLFF. The DNA for the CDR3 is TGTGCCAGCAGAAGGGGTAGTAATGAAAAACTGTTTTTT.

This clonotype has a handful of counts. This chain connects TRBV7-2 to TRBJ1-3; TRBD1 is a possible D gene (6 bases). CDR1 SGHTA and CDR2 FQGNSA come from the germline V gene. The CDR3 is 14 amino acids. Between the trimmed V and J ends, which lost 2 bases and 3 bases, there was a span of 8 bases. The CDR3 DNA reads as TGTGCCAGCAGCTTACAAGGGGGTGGAAACACCATATATTTT. Translating gives CASSLQGGGNTIYF.

The CDR3 region is CSVRQGGTPNEQFF. CDR3 sequence (DNA): TGCAGCGTCCGACAGGGAGGGACCCCCAATGAGCAGTTCTTC. The gene calls are TRBV29-1 and TRBJ2-1; D possibly uses TRBD1 or TRBD2 (7 bases each). V lost 6 bases and J lost 6, with 18 bases in between. The germline V gene encodes CDR1 SQVTM and CDR2 ANQGSEA. This CDR3 has 14 amino acids.

The CDR3 DNA sequence: TGCGCCAGCAGCCAGCCTACGACAGGGACTAACTATGGCTACACCTTC. Translating gives CASSQPTTGTNYGYTF. The V and J genes are TRBV4-1 and TRBJ1-2; 7 bases match TRBD1. The CDR3 runs to 16 residues. V shed 3 bases, J shed 0 bases, and the junction held 7 bases outside the gene matches. Germline V gives CDR1 MGHRA, CDR2 YSYEKL.

The chain employs TRBV5-1 and TRBJ2-5, with 11 bases identical to TRBD1. The J call is doubtful: the DNA matches TRBJ2-7 better. Germline loops: CDR1 SGHRS, CDR2 YFSETQ. The CDR3 totals 14 residues. The CDR3 spells CASSPGQGDNEQYF. CDR3 bases: TGCGCCAGCAGCCCGGGACAGGGGGACAACGAGCAGTACTTC.

The chain carries TRBV6-5 and TRBJ1-1, with D perhaps matching TRBD1 (6 bases). This CDR3 is 15 amino acids long. Trimming shortened V by 6 bases and J by 5 bases, and 19 bases separated the two germline ends. Germline V gene data show CDR1 as MNHEY and CDR2 as SVGAGI. Here the CDR3 reads CASSPGGSVRTEAFF. The CDR3 DNA sequence: TGTGCCAGCAGCCCCGGGGGCAGTGTAAGAACTGAAGCTTTCTTT.

The gene calls are TRBV6-5 and TRBJ2-7; TRBD1 matches 9 bases. This CDR3 comprises 15 residues. Germline CDR1 reads MNHEY; CDR2 reads SVGAGI. Trimming removed 5 bases from V and 5 bases from J; junction bases left unmatched: 10. CDR3 nucleotide sequence: TGTGCCAGCAGTCCAGGGACAGGGAGGTTTAACGAGCAGTACTTC. Amino acids: CASSPGTGRFNEQYF.

V usage is TRBV21-1 and J usage is TRBJ1-4; the table's D call, TRBD1, was not checked against the DNA. TRBV21-1 is a documented pseudogene. The CDR3 totals 16 residues. The CDR3 nucleotides read TGTGCCAGCAGCAAAGGTCAGGGAGGACAGCATGAAAAACTGTTTTTT. It specifies CASSKGQGGQHEKLFF.

The gene calls are TRBV24-1 and TRBJ1-5; no clear D. The CDR3 sequence is 12 residues long. V shed 4 bases and J shed 4 bases, with 4 bases lying between them. Germline values: CDR1 KGHDR, CDR2 SFDVKD. CDR3 DNA sequence: TGTGCCACCAGTGAATCAAATCAGCCCCAGCATTTT. Protein sequence: CATSESNQPQHF.

This clonotype was seen just once. This rearrangement joins TRBV12-3 or TRBV12-4 to TRBJ2-3; 11 bases map to TRBD2. This CDR3 contains 16 residues. V dropped 6 bases and J dropped 1; count of bases not matched to a gene: 6. The CDR3 nucleotides are TGTGCCAGCAGACTAAGGGGACTAGCGGGCACAGATACGCAGTATTTT. It yields the protein CASRLRGLAGTDTQYF.

This clonotype was counted between two and nine times. This chain connects TRBV30 to TRBJ1-2; TRBD1 matches 7 bases. Germline CDR1 is GTSNPN and CDR2 is SVGIG (reference sequence). This CDR3 is 13 amino acids long. Germline trimming cut 3 bases from V and 4 bases from J; bases unmatched to any gene: 5. CDR3 sequence: CAWSRDRPYGYTF. The CDR3 nucleotides read TGTGCCTGGAGCCGGGACAGACCCTATGGCTACACCTTC.

V gene TRBV5-1 combines with J gene TRBJ2-4, with TRBD1 as a possible D gene (6 bases). CDR1 is SGHRS and CDR2 is YFSETQ in the germline V gene. V shed 4 bases and J shed 0 bases, with 17 bases lying between them. This CDR3 comprises 17 residues. CDR3 in DNA: TGCGCCAGCAGCCCGATCCGGACAGATATAGCCAAAAACATTCAGTACTTC. Amino acid sequence: CASSPIRTDIAKNIQYF.

This clonotype was seen only a few times. The V gene is TRBV12-3 or TRBV12-4, the J gene TRBJ2-1; the match to TRBD2 covers 9 bases. The V gene end was trimmed by 3 bases and the J gene end by 9 bases; junction bases not matched to a gene: 9. There are 15 residues in the CDR3. The CDR3 loop is CASSFRTRAGGEQFF. Written as DNA, the CDR3 is TGTGCCAGCAGTTTCCGCACCAGAGCGGGGGGTGAGCAGTTCTTC.

This clonotype was seen only a few times. This may arise from a read error, as a much more abundant clone is one base away. V gene TRBV6-1 combines with J gene TRBJ2-3; no definite D call. The CDR3 loop spans 11 amino acids. CDR1 is MNHNS and CDR2 is SASEGT in the germline V gene. Trimming took 5 bases from V and 5 from J, leaving 5 bases between them. DNA of the CDR3: TGTGCCAGCAGTTACATAGATACGCAGTATTTT. This encodes CASSYIDTQYF.

The rearrangement uses TRBV2 and TRBJ2-7, with 8 bases aligning to TRBD1. The CDR3 length is 13 residues. V trimming: 8 bases; J trimming: 4 bases; junction bases outside the gene matches: 7. The germline V gene encodes CDR1 SNHLY and CDR2 FYNNEI. The chain's CDR3 is CASWVRTGYEQYF. The CDR3 nucleotides are TGTGCCAGCTGGGTAAGGACAGGGTACGAGCAGTACTTC. Filled out from reference TRBV2 and TRBJ2-7, the complete variable domain reads EPEVTQTPSHQVTQMGQEVILRCVPISNHLYFYWYRQILGQKVEFLVSFYNNEISEKSEIFDDQFSVERPDGSNFTLKIRSTKLEDSAMYFCASWVRTGYEQYFGPGTRLTVT.

The chain has TRBV12-3 or TRBV12-4 and TRBJ1-1; D unclear. CDR3 length equals 14 residues. V was shortened by 2 bases and J by 1 base, with 8 bases between the two germline ends. The CDR3 sequence is CASSLNLANTEAFF. As DNA, the CDR3 is TGTGCCAGCAGTTTAAACCTCGCGAACACTGAAGCTTTCTTT.

Notes on this clonotype: A read error may be the cause here, since a much bigger clone is one base away. The chain employs TRBV7-2 and TRBJ2-1; 9 positions match TRBD2. The end of the DNA aligns better with TRBJ2-7, so the J call may be wrong. Germline CDR1 SGHTA, CDR2 FQGNSA. This CDR3 spans 14 amino acids. In DNA form, the CDR3 reads TGTGCCAGCAGCGTAGCGGGGGCCTACAATGAGCAGTACTTC. Translated, it gives CASSVAGAYNEQYF.